These 11 T cell receptor beta chains share one sample of origin, sequenced in a study of blood T cell repertoires in COVID-19. Profiled with immunoSEQ multiplex PCR; TCRdb holds only in-frame clones, not every one. In the table there are hundreds of thousands of clones, approximately 86% of which are singletons. Material for sequencing was PBMCs or T cells enriched from blood (not recorded which). These receptors were obtained from a woman aged 40 to 50 with acute COVID-19.

This clone was recorded many times. This sequence joins TRBV27 and TRBJ2-7; TRBD2 matches 9 bases. Trimming removed 5 bases from V and 2 bases from J; junction bases left unmatched: 19. This CDR3 region has 19 residues. The V gene's germline CDR1 is MNHEY and CDR2 SMNVEV (reference sequence). DNA of the CDR3: TGTGCCAGCAGTCACTCCTTTCTTGAGACTAGCGGAGATACCTACGAGCAGTACTTC. Translation gives CASSHSFLETSGDTYEQYF.

The rearrangement links TRBV28 to TRBJ1-2; no firm D call. The CDR3 length is 16 residues. In germline, CDR1 is MDHEN, CDR2 SYDVKM. V gave up 1 base and J gave up 1 base, with 13 bases separating them. This CDR3 is CASSLSSLVGNYGYTF. CDR3 nucleotides: TGTGCCAGCAGTTTATCCTCTCTGGTCGGTAACTATGGCTACACCTTC.

V usage is TRBV4-1 and J usage is TRBJ2-1; D call uncertain. This CDR3 region has 17 residues. Germline values: CDR1 MGHRA, CDR2 YSYEKL. With 0 bases removed from V and 0 bases from J, the gap between germline ends came to 12 bases. This CDR3 is CASSQDNFLSSYNEQFF. The CDR3 DNA follows: TGCGCCAGCAGCCAAGATAATTTCCTAAGCTCCTACAATGAGCAGTTCTTC.

The gene calls are TRBV5-1 and TRBJ1-3; 7 nucleotides agree with TRBD1. Germline V CDR1 and CDR2: SGHRS, YFSETQ. The CDR3 is 18 amino acids. V gave up 3 bases and J gave up 0 bases; unmatched junction bases: 12. CDR3 in DNA: TGCGCCAGCAGCTCCTCCGGGACAGCTTTTACCTCTGGAAACACCATATATTTT. Amino acid sequence: CASSSSGTAFTSGNTIYF.

The chain is built from TRBV3-1 (or the pseudogene TRBV3-2) and TRBJ2-5, with TRBD2 identical over 13 bases. Germline loops: CDR1 LGHDT, CDR2 YNNKEL (reference sequence). The CDR3 contains 17 residues. J gave up 1 base and V 3 bases, and 5 bases lay outside the gene matches. This chain's CDR3 is CASSQGRLAGGQETQYF. In DNA, the CDR3 is TGTGCCAGCAGCCAGGGAAGACTAGCGGGAGGCCAAGAGACCCAGTACTTC.

This chain uses TRBV28 with TRBJ1-4; 7 bases map to TRBD1. The germline gives CDR1 MDHEN, CDR2 SYDVKM. V shed 5 bases, J shed 7 bases, and the junction held 10 bases outside the gene matches. The CDR3 is 15 amino acids. For the CDR3, the DNA is TGTGCCAGCAGTCCACAGGGGAGCGGTAGTGAAAAACTGTTTTTT. It encodes CASSPQGSGSEKLFF.

V and J are TRBV4-1 and TRBJ1-1, with a possible D match to TRBD1 (5 bases). Germline V gene sequence: CDR1 MGHRA, CDR2 YSYEKL. Trimming pared 3 bases from V and 10 bases from J, leaving 15 bases between. The CDR3 extends over 13 amino acids. CDR3 sequence: CASSQGTRSTAFF. The CDR3 region has the DNA TGCGCCAGCAGCCAGGGGACTAGGTCGACAGCTTTCTTT.

In the case of this clone: The sample contains more than one DNA sequence encoding this CDR3. The V gene is TRBV18, the J gene TRBJ1-3; no reliable D call. V lost 3 bases and J lost 4, with 7 bases in between. The length of the CDR3 is 13 residues. In germline, CDR1 is KGHSH, CDR2 LQKENI. Here the CDR3 DNA reads TGTGCCAGCTCACCGTCCACAGGAAACACCATATATTTT. It is translated as CASSPSTGNTIYF.

The rearrangement links TRBV9 to TRBJ2-7; 12 positions agree with TRBD2. V was pared by 0 bases and J by 7 bases, with 2 bases of the junction left unmatched. CDR1 is SGDLS, CDR2 YYNGEE, per germline. The CDR3 spans 14 residues. The CDR3 loop is CASSVGLAGVEQYF. The CDR3 bases are TGTGCCAGCAGCGTAGGACTAGCGGGAGTTGAGCAGTACTTC. The variable domain in full, with the rest retrieved from reference TRBV9 and TRBJ2-7, is DSGVTQTPKHLITATGQRVTLRCSPRSGDLSVYWYQQSLDQGLQFLIQYYNGEERAKGNILERFSAQQFPDLHSELNLSSLELGDSALYFCASSVGLAGVEQYFGPGTRLTVT.

J is TRBJ2-7 and V is TRBV9; 13 positions agree with TRBD2. The CDR3 extends over 15 amino acids. With V trimmed by 3 bases and J by 4 bases, 4 bases remained unmatched. From germline, CDR1 is SGDLS and CDR2 YYNGEE. In DNA form, the CDR3 reads TGTGCCAGCAGCGGCCGGACTAGCGGGAGTTACGAGCAGTACTTC. This translates into CASSGRTSGSYEQYF.

This chain links TRBV2 with TRBJ1-2; 8 bases agree with TRBD1. Germline CDR1 and CDR2: SNHLY and FYNNEI. V was clipped by 1 base and J by 4 bases; unmatched bases: 2. CDR3 length: 14 amino acids. Written as DNA, the CDR3 is TGTGCCAGCAGTGAAGTGGGGACAGGCTATGGCTACACCTTC. It yields the protein CASSEVGTGYGYTF.